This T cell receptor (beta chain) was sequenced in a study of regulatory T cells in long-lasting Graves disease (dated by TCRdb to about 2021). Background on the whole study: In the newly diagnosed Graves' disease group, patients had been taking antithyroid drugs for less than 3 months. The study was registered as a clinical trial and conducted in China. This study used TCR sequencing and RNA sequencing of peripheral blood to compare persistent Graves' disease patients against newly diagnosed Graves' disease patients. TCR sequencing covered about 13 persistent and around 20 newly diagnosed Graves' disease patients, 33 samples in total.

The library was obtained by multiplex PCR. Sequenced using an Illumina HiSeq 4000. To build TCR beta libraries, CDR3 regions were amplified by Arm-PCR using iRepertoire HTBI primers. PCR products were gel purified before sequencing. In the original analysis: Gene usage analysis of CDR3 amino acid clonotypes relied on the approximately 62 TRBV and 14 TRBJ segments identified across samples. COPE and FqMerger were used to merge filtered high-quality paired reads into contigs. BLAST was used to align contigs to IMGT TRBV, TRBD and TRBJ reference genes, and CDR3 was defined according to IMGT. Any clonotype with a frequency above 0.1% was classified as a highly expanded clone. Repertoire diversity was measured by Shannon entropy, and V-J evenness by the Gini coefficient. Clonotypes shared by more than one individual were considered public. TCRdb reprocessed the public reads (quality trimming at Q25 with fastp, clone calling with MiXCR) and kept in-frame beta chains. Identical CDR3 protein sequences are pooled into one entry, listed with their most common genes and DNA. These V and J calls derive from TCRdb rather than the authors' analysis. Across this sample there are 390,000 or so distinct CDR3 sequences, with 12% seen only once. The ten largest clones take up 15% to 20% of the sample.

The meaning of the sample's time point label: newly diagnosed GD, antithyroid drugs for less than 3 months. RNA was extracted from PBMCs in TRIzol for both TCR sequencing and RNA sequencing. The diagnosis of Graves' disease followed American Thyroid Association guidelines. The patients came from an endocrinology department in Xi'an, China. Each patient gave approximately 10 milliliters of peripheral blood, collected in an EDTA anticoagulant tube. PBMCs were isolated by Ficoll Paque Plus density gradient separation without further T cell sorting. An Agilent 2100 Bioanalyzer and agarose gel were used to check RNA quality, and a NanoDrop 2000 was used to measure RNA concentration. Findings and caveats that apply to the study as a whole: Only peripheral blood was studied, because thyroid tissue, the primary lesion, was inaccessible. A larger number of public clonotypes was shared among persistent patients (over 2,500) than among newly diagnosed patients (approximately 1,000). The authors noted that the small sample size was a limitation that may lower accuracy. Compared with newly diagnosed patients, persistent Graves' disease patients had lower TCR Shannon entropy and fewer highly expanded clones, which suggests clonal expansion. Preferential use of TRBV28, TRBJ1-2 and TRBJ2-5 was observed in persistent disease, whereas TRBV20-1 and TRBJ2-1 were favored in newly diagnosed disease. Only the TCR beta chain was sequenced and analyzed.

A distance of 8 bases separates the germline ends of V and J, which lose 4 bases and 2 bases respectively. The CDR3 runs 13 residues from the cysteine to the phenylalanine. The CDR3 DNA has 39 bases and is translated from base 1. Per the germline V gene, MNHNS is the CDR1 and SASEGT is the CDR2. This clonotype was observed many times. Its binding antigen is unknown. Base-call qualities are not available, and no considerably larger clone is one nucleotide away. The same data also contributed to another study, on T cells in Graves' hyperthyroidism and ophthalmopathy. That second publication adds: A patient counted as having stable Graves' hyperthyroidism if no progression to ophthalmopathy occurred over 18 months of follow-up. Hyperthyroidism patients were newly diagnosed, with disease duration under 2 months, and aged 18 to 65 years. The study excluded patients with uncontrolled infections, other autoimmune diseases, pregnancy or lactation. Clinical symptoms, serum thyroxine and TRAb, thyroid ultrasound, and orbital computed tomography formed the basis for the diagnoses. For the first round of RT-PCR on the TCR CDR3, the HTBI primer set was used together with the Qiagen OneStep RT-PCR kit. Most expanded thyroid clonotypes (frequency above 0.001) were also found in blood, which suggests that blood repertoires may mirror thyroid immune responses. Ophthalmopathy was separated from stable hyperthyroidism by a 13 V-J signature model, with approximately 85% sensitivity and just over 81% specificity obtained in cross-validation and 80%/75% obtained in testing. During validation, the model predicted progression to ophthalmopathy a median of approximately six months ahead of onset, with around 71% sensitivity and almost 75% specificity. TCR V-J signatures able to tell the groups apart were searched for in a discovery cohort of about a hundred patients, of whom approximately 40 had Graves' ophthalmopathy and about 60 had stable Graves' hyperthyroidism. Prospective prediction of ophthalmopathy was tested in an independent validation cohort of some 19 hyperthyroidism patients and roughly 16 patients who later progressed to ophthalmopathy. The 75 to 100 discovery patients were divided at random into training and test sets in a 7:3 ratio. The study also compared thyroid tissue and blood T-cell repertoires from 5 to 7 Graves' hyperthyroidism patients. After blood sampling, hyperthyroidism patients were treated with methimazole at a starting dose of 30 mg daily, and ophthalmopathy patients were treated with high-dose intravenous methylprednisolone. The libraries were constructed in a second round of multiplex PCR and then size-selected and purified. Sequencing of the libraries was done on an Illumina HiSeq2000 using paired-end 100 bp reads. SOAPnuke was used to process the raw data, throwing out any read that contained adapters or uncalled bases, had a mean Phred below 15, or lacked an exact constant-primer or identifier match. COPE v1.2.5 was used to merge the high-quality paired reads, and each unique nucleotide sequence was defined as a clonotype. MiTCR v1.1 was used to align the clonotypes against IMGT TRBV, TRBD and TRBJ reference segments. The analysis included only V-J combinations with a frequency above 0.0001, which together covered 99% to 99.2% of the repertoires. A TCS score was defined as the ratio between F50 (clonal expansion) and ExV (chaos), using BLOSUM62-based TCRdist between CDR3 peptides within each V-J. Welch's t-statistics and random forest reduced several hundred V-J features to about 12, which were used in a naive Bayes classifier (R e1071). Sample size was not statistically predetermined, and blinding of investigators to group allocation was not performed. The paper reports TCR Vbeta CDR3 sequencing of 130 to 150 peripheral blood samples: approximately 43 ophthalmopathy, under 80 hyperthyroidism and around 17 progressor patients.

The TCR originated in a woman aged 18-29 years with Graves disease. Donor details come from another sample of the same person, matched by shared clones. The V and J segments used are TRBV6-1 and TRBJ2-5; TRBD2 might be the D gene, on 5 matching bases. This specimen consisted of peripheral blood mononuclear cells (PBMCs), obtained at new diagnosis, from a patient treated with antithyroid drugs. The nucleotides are TGTGCCAGCAGTGTGGAGGAACAAGAGACCCAGTACTTC. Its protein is CASSVEEQETQYF.